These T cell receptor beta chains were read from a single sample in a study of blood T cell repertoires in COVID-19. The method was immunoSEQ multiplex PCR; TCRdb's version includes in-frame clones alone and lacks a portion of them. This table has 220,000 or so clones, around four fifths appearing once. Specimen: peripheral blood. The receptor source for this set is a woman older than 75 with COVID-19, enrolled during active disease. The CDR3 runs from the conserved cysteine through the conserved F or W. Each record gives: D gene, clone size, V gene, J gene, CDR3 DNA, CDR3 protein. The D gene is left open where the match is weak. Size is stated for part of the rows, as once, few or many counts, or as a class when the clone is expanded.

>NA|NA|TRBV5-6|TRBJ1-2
TGTGCCAGCAGCTTGACCGCGGGGGGATACTATGGCTACACCTTC
CASSLTAGGYYGYTF
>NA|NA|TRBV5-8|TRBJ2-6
TGTGCCAGCAGCTTATTTAGCTCTGGGGCCAACGTCCTGACTTTC
CASSLFSSGANVLTF
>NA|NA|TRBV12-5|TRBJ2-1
TGTGCTAGTGGTTCCGGGACAATGTCCTACAATGAGCAGTTCTTC
CASGSGTMSYNEQFF
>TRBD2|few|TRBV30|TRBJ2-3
TGTGCCTGGAGTGGACTAGCGGGGGGGATTAGCACAGATACGCAGTATTTT
CAWSGLAGGISTDTQYF
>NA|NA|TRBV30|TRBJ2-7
TGTGCCTGGGTGGGAGGAGGGAAATACGAGCAGTACTTC
CAWVGGGKYEQYF
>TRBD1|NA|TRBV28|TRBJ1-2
TGTGCCAGCAGCCGGGACAGGGGATACGGTGGCTACACCTTC
CASSRDRGYGGYTF
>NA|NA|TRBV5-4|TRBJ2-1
TGTGCCAGCAGCAGACAGACCTCTATCTACAATGAGCAGTTCTTC
CASSRQTSIYNEQFF
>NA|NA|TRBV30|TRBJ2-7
TGTGCCTGGAGTGTACTGTCCTACGAGCAGTACTTC
CAWSVLSYEQYF
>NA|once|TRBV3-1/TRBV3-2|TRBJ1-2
TGTGCCAGCAGCCTAGAACAGGGTGACTATGGCTACACCTTC
CASSLEQGDYGYTF
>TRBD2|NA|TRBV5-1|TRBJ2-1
TGCGCCAGCAGCTTGGTTAGCGGGAGCTCTTACAATGAGCAGTTCTTC
CASSLVSGSSYNEQFF
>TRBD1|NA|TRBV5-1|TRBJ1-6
TGCGCCAGCAGCTTGACACCCATATTAGGGACAGGGATTCTTGGAGGGAATTCACCCCTCCACTTT
CASSLTPILGTGILGGNSPLHF
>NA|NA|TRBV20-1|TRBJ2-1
TGCAGTGCTAGATTCGACAATGAGCAGTTCTTC
CSARFDNEQFF
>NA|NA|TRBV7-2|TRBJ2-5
TGTGCCAGCAGCTTGACGGAGGGGCGGACCCAGTACTTC
CASSLTEGRTQYF
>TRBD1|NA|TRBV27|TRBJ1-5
TGTGCCAGCAGTTACACCCGGGACAGGGGGCGCGTCAGGGCCCAGCATTTT
CASSYTRDRGRVRAQHF
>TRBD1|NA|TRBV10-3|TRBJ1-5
TGTGCCATCAGCGCTACAGGGGATCAGCCCCAGCATTTT
CAISATGDQPQHF
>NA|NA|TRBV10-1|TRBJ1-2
TGCGCCAGCAGCGGCTCCGGGGACTATGGCTACACCTTC
CASSGSGDYGYTF
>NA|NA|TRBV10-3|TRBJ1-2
TGTGCCATCAGGAACCTGGACAAAGTTCATGGCTACACCTTC
CAIRNLDKVHGYTF
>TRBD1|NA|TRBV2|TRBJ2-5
TGTGCCAGCAGCAAGGGACAGCAAGAGACCCAGTACTTC
CASSKGQQETQYF
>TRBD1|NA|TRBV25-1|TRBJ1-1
TGTGCCAGCAGAAGGGACAGTCGCATGAACACTGAAGCTTTCTTT
CASRRDSRMNTEAFF
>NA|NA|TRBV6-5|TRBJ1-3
TGTGCCAGTCGTCAGGGATCTGGAAACACCATATATTTT
CASRQGSGNTIYF
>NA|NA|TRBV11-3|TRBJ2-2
TGTGCCAGCAGCTCCGCGGGGTCCCTCGCCACCGGGGAGCTGTTTTTT
CASSSAGSLATGELFF
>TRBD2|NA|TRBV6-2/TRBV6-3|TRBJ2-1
TGTGCCAGCAGTTACTCAAGAAGCGGACTAGCGGGAGCCAATGAGCAGTTCTTC
CASSYSRSGLAGANEQFF
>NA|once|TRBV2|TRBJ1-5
TGTGCCAGCAGTGGGGCAGGGACTAATCAGCCCCAGCATTTT
CASSGAGTNQPQHF
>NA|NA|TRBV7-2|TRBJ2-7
TGTGCCAGCAGCCTCTCCACCCGGGACTTTGAGCCTAACGAGCAGTACTTC
CASSLSTRDFEPNEQYF
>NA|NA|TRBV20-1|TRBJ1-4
TGCAGTGCTAGATCGCGGGAAAAACTGTTTTTT
CSARSREKLFF
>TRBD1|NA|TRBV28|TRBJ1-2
TGTGCCAGCAGTACAGGGGACAGGGACTACACCTTC
CASSTGDRDYTF
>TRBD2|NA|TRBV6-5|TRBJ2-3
TGTGCCAGCAAACTAGCGGACACAGATACGCAGTATTTT
CASKLADTDTQYF
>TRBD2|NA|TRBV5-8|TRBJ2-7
TGTGCCAGCAGCCTTAGGGCCCTAGCGGGCATTACCTACGAGCAGTACTTC
CASSLRALAGITYEQYF
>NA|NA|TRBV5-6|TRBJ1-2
TGTGCCAGCAGCCACTCTCTGGGGAGGACCTATGGCTACACCTTC
CASSHSLGRTYGYTF
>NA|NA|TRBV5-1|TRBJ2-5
TGCGCCAGCAGCTTGACTAGCACCGGAGAGACCCAGTACTTC
CASSLTSTGETQYF
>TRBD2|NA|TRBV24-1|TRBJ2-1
TGTGCCACCAGTGATTTGCCTAGCGGGCCTTACAATGAGCAGTTCTTC
CATSDLPSGPYNEQFF
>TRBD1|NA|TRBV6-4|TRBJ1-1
TGTGCCAGCAGTGACGACAGGGGCACTGAAGCTTTCTTT
CASSDDRGTEAFF
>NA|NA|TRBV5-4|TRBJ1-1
TGTGCCAGCAGGAGTCAGAACACTGAAGCTTTCTTT
CASRSQNTEAFF
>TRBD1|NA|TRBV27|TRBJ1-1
TGTGCCAGCAGTCGAACTAGACAGGGATTGAACACTGAAGCTTTCTTT
CASSRTRQGLNTEAFF
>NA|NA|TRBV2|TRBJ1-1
TGTGCCAGCAGTGAACAGGAAGGCTTCACTGAAGCTTTCTTT
CASSEQEGFTEAFF
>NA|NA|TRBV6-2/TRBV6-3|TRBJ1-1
TGTGCCAGCAGTCCCTCTAGGGGAATAGTTGAAGCTTTCTTT
CASSPSRGIVEAFF
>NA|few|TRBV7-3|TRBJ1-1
TGTGCCAGCAGCCTGGACAGAAACACTGAAGCTTTCTTT
CASSLDRNTEAFF
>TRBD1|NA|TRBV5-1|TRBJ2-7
TGCGCCAGCAGCCCCGGGACAGCCCACGAGCAGTACTTC
CASSPGTAHEQYF
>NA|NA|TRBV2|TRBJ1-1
TGTGCCAGCAGTGAGGGTGCGGGCACTGAAGCTTTCTTT
CASSEGAGTEAFF
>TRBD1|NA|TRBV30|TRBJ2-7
TGTGCCTGGAGTGTAATGGCATTTGGACAGGGAGAGCAGTACTTC
CAWSVMAFGQGEQYF
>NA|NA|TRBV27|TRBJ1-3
TGTGCCAGCAGTCTGACAGCTCTGGAAACGAACACCATATATTTT
CASSLTALETNTIYF
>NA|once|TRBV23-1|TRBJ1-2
TGCGCCAGCAGTCAATCAGCACAGGTCTATGGCTACACCTTC
CASSQSAQVYGYTF
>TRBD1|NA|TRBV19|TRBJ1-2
TGTGCCAGTAGAACATCCGGACAGGGGGGTAAAACCCGCGGCTACACCTTC
CASRTSGQGGKTRGYTF
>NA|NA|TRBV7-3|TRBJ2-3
TGTGCCAGCAGCCCGAACAGGGAGGGGTGGCCGCAGTATTTT
CASSPNREGWPQYF
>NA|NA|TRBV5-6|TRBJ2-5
TGTGCCAGCAGCCTAACTGTTGGGCTGGGAGAGACCCAGTACTTC
CASSLTVGLGETQYF
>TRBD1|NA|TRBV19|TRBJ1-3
TGTGCCACGCCGGGACAGGAACATGTATACACCATATATTTT
CATPGQEHVYTIYF
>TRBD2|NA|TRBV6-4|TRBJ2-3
TGTGCCACCTCTCGGGGCGGGAGGGCCACAGATACGCAGTATTTT
CATSRGGRATDTQYF
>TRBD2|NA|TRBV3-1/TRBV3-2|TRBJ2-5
TGTGCCAGCAGCCAAGGTTTTCTAGCGGGGGGGGTCGGAGAGACCCAGTACTTC
CASSQGFLAGGVGETQYF
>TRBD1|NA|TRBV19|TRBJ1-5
TGTGCCAGTAGTATAGATGGGACAGGGATGCAGCCCCAGCATTTT
CASSIDGTGMQPQHF
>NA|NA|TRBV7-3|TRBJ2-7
TGTGCCAGCAGCTTCGATACATACGAGCAGTACTTC
CASSFDTYEQYF
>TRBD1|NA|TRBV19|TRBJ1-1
TGTGCCAGTAGTCTAAGGACAGGGGTCACCTTGAACACTGAAGCTTTCTTT
CASSLRTGVTLNTEAFF
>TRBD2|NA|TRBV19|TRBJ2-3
TGTGCCAGTAGCCCGGGACTAGCGGGGGGTCTGCGCACAGATACGCAGTATTTT
CASSPGLAGGLRTDTQYF
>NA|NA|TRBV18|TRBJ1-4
TGTGCCAGCTCACCACGACGGACAGAAACTGAAAAACTGTTTTTT
CASSPRRTETEKLFF
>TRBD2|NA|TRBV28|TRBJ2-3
TGTGCCAGCAGTTTAAACGCGGGAGGCACAGATACGCAGTATTTT
CASSLNAGGTDTQYF
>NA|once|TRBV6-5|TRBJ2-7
TGTGCCAGCAGTTTTTCCAGGACAGGGACGGGAGGCGAGCAGTACTTC
CASSFSRTGTGGEQYF
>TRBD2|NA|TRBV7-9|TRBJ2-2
TGTGCCAGCAGCTTAGGAGGTCCTAGCGGGGTCACCGGGGAGCTGTTTTTT
CASSLGGPSGVTGELFF
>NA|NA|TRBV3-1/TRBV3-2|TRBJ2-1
TGTGCCAGCAGCCAAGTTGCCAGGAATGAGCAGTTCTTC
CASSQVARNEQFF
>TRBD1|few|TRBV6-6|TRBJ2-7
TGTGCCAGCAGATACCCGGGACAGACATACGAGCAGTACTTC
CASRYPGQTYEQYF
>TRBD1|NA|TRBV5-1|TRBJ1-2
TGCGCCAGCAGCGGGGACAGGGTACGCTACACCTTC
CASSGDRVRYTF